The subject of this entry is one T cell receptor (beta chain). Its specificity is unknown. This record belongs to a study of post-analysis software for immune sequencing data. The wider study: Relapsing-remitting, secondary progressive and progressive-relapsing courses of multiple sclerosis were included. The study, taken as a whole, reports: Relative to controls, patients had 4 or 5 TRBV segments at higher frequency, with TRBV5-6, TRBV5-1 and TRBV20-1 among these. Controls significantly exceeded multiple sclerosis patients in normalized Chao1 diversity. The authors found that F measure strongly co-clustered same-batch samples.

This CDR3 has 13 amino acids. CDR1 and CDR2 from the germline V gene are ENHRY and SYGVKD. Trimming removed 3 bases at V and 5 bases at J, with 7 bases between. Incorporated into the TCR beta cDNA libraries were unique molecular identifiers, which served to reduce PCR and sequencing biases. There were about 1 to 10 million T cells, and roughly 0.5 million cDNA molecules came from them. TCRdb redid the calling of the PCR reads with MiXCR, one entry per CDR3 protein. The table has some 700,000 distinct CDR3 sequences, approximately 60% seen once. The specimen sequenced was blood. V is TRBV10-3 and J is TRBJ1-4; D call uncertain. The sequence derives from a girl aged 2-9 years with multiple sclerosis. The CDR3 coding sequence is TGTGCCATCAGTGAACAGTTAAATGAAAAACTGTTTTTT. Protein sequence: CAISEQLNEKLFF.